Reported below is one TCR beta chain. This clone has just one count. The clone's antigen remains unknown. It has no much larger one-base neighbor in the sample; base qualities were not kept. The germline V gene supplies CDR1 MDHEN and CDR2 SYDVKM. The junction shows trimming of 9 bases on V and 7 bases on J, plus 19 bases between the germline ends. The CDR3 starts with the cysteine, ends with the phenylalanine, and has 14 residues. Of all the DNA, just the CDR3 is kept, 42 bases in frame from base 1. TCRbeta CDR3 regions were amplified from genomic DNA using the immunoSEQ Assay, a bias-controlled multiplex PCR. On the authors' methods: Within the assay, amplification of reference gene primers was used to estimate how many nucleated cells each sample contained. Sequence reads were collapsed and filtered to measure the absolute abundance of every unique TCRbeta CDR3 rearrangement. For each sample, productive Simpson clonality was calculated as the square root of Simpson's diversity index over productive rearrangements. TCRdb mirrors the immuneACCESS table, restricted to in-frame sequences. Some clones are absent from its copies; in checked studies, under half trace to an unresolved V gene, and the reason for the others is unknown. That table supplies the V and J calls and clone size; D and trimming were determined from the DNA. This sample gives roughly 380,000 clones in total; 87% of them show up just once. The top ten constitute about 2.7% of the sample.

Enrolling through a virtual design, the prospective study's participants ranged in age from roughly 18 to 95 years and lived across more than 20 United States geographic areas. To assign participants to cohorts, the prospective study relied on clinical history that participants themselves reported in a screening survey and a study questionnaire. Recovered participants in ImmuneRACE Cohort 3 were defined by two consecutive negative NP/OP PCR tests, clearance by a healthcare professional, or resolution of symptoms. In the prospective study, mobile phlebotomists collected whole blood, serum and a nasopharyngeal or oropharyngeal swab from each participant. Additional blood draws and questionnaires over an approximately 2-month period could optionally be provided by prospective study participants. Prospective study blood samples were shipped either frozen or at room temperature before DNA extraction.

These data originate in a study of blood T cell repertoires in COVID-19 (dated by TCRdb to the early 2020s). Turning to the overall study: Samples covering the acute and convalescent phases of COVID-19 were provided by collaborators in the United States, Italy and Spain. The sample metadata nearly always contained a de-identified subject ID, COVID-19 status, age in years and sex. The samples were drawn from two sources: the first 160 participants of the ongoing ImmuneRACE study, and over 950 subjects contributed by 6 global collaborators. HLA class I and class II types, where available, came from metadata supplied by the sample provider rather than from assay-based typing. The prospective study material was composed of cDNA or gDNA derived from T cells, B-cell-depleted T cells, or PBMCs. The dataset comprised deeply sampled blood TCRbeta repertoires from subjects exposed to, actively infected with, or recovered from COVID-19. The repertoires were released in a freely available public database meant as a resource for research on the immune response to SARS-CoV-2. Overall study outcomes, separate from this receptor: How much clinical and demographic metadata was included differed by source and by participant, and the metadata was provided uncurated.

The sample taken for sequencing was PBMCs or T cells enriched from blood (not recorded which). Recombination joined TRBV28 with TRBJ1-5; TRBD1 might be the D gene, on 6 matching bases. The TCR originated in a woman aged 30 to 39 who had recovered from COVID-19. The sequence in DNA is TGTGCCAGTCTCCCAGGGGCGACGCGGCAGCCCCAGCATTTT. Translated, it gives CASLPGATRQPQHF.